These 12 T cell receptor beta chains were all obtained from the same sample, sequenced in a study of shared clonotypes between healthy human individuals (dated by TCRdb to 2018 to 2021). Library creation used the immunoSEQ multiplex PCR assay. Not all clones reach the TCRdb copy of this immuneACCESS table, which keeps in-frame sequences only. Checked studies attribute under half of the gap to unresolved V genes and leave the rest unexplained. Here the sample has around 500,000 clones; 75% to 85% occur a single time. 13% of the sample belongs to the ten largest clones. Sequencing was performed on PBMCs. These receptor sequences come from a middle-aged woman in good health. Some clones in this sample may be carry-over from other donors' samples.

The J gene is TRBJ1-2, the V gene TRBV6-5, with a tentative D call TRBD1 (6 bases). CDR1 and CDR2 (germline): MNHEY, SVGAGI. This CDR3 comprises 15 residues. V dropped 4 bases and J dropped 4 bases, with 16 bases sitting between them. Written as DNA, the CDR3 is TGTGCCAGCAGTTCCGGGACATGGATGATCTATGGCTACACCTTC. Translated, it gives CASSSGTWMIYGYTF.

The V call is TRBV9, the J call TRBJ2-7, with D perhaps TRBD1 (6 bases). V gave up 3 bases and J gave up 6 bases, with 13 bases separating them. The CDR3 is 13 amino acids. The germline V gene has CDR1 SGDLS and CDR2 YYNGEE. The CDR3 reads CASSAHLDSEQYF. The CDR3 DNA sequence: TGTGCCAGCAGCGCACACCTGGACAGCGAGCAGTACTTC.

With respect to this clone: Within the sample, other DNA sequences also encode this same CDR3. J is TRBJ2-7 and V is TRBV9; 7 nucleotides align to TRBD1. There are 14 residues in the CDR3. Germline assignment: CDR1 SGDLS and CDR2 YYNGEE. V shed 4 bases, J shed 0 bases, and the junction held 4 bases outside the gene matches. The CDR3: CASSLGQHSYEQYF. In DNA form, the CDR3 reads TGTGCCAGCAGCTTGGGACAGCACTCCTACGAGCAGTACTTC.

CDR3: CASSMWAGGTDTQYF. The CDR3 bases are TGTGCCAGTAGTATGTGGGCAGGAGGCACAGATACGCAGTATTTT. The chain employs TRBV19 and TRBJ2-3; D is ambiguous. V lost 3 bases to trimming and J lost 1 base, with 11 bases between them. This CDR3 has 15 amino acids. CDR1 LNHDA and CDR2 SQIVND come from the germline V gene (reference sequence).

CDR3 amino acids: CASSYGANRHQPQHF. The CDR3 DNA is TGTGCCAGCAGTTACGGCGCCAATCGGCATCAGCCCCAGCATTTT. This chain links TRBV6-6 with TRBJ1-5; D gene ambiguous. This CDR3 has 15 amino acids. From germline, CDR1 is MNHNY and CDR2 SVGAGI (reference sequence). Trimming removed 2 bases from V and 5 bases from J, with 13 bases in between.

This rearrangement joins TRBV5-4 to TRBJ2-7; TRBD2 is a possible D gene (6 bases). The CDR3 contains 16 residues. V gave up 1 base and J gave up 2 bases, with 16 bases separating them. Germline V gene sequence: CDR1 SGHNT, CDR2 YYREEE (reference sequence). Here the CDR3 reads CASSLPGVGPTYEQYF. DNA for the CDR3: TGTGCCAGCAGCTTGCCGGGGGTCGGGCCCACCTACGAGCAGTACTTC.

With regard to this clone: The germline gene is not matched at one end of the junction; a read error may be the cause. The gene calls are TRBV6-1 and TRBJ1-1, with D hard to call. Germline V lookup: CDR1 MNHNS, CDR2 SASEGT. This CDR3 is built from 10 residues. The CDR3 DNA is TGTGCCACCAGTCTGGCTGAAGCTTTCTTT. Its translation: CATSLAEAFF.

The chain is built from TRBV4-3 and TRBJ2-3; TRBD2 might be the D (5 bases). The V end was cut by 0 bases, the J end by 12 bases, with 34 bases between. The CDR3 contains 20 residues. Germline assignment: CDR1 LGHNA and CDR2 YSLEER. The CDR3 DNA is TGCGCCAGCAGCCAAGATTTGAATCGCGTAAGCGGAGGCCCCCTGCTATCTCAGTATTTT. Amino acid sequence: CASSQDLNRVSGGPLLSQYF.

The rearrangement uses TRBV7-8 and TRBJ2-1; TRBD2 agrees at 7 bases. The CDR3 is made up of 16 amino acids. The trim removed 0 bases at V and 7 bases at J, leaving 9 bases unmatched. Germline values: CDR1 SGHVS, CDR2 FQNEAQ. The CDR3 DNA is TGTGCCAGCAGCTTAGCGCCCCTAGCGGCGGGGAATGAGCAGTTCTTC. Amino acid sequence: CASSLAPLAAGNEQFF.

The chain is built from TRBV7-2 and TRBJ1-1, with 10 bases that match TRBD1. This CDR3 has 17 amino acids. J lost 1 base, V lost 4 bases, and 9 bases had no gene match. Germline CDR1 and CDR2: SGHTA and FQGNSA. CDR3 in amino acids: CASSSGQGISGNTEAFF. DNA of the CDR3: TGTGCCAGCAGCTCGGGACAGGGGATCTCCGGGAACACTGAAGCTTTCTTT.

The chain uses TRBV18 and TRBJ2-1, with 9 bases fitting TRBD2. The CDR3 length is 15 residues. The V segment lost 4 bases and the J segment 10 bases; nucleotides outside the gene matches: 11. CDR1 and CDR2 (germline): KGHSH, LQKENI. Here the CDR3 DNA reads TGTGCCAGCTCACAGGGCATAGCGGGAGAGGGCGAGCAGTTCTTC. This sequence encodes CASSQGIAGEGEQFF.

Worth noting for this clone: Other DNA variants within this sample encode the same CDR3. This chain joins TRBV9 and TRBJ1-3; D remains ambiguous. V dropped 2 bases and J dropped 1 base, with 4 bases sitting between them. The CDR3 sequence is 13 residues long. Germline-derived CDR1 and CDR2 are SGDLS and YYNGEE. CDR3 coding DNA: TGTGCCAGCAGCGTGGGGTCTGGAAACACCATATATTTT. Amino acids: CASSVGSGNTIYF.